This T cell receptor beta chain is drawn from a study of T cells after somatic rescue of genetic block. The repertoire was sequenced with immunoSEQ multiplex PCR; TCRdb's copy has only in-frame clones and lacks some. The sample has about 16,000 clones, 72% seen once. The receptor comes from a boy aged 5-17 years. Source material: peripheral blood mononuclear cells (PBMCs).

CDR3 nucleotide sequence: TGTGCCAGTAGTATCCAGGGACAGGGGACGCAGTATTTT. This gives the protein CASSIQGQGTQYF. The chain recombines TRBV19 with TRBJ2-3, with 10 positions matching TRBD1. This CDR3 has 13 amino acids. CDR1 and CDR2 (germline): LNHDA, SQIVND (reference sequence). V was pared by 3 bases and J by 9 bases, with 3 bases of the junction left unmatched.